These T cell receptor beta chains were read from a single sample in a study of blood T cell repertoires in COVID-19. Libraries were prepared by immunoSEQ multiplex PCR; TCRdb keeps only in-frame clonotypes and omits some of them. The sample has about 58,000 clones, approximately 80% seen once; the top ten hold about 9.4%. Sequencing input: peripheral blood. These receptors all stem from a man aged 50 or older with COVID-19, enrolled during active disease. Each CDR3 is given with its conserved first and last residue. Each record gives: CDR3 length, J gene, D gene, V gene, clone size, CDR3 protein, CDR3 DNA. D genes are given only for firm matches. Clone size appears in some rows only: once, few, many, or a class for an expanded clone.

cdr3_length: 14; j_call: TRBJ2-3; d_call: TRBD2; v_call: TRBV6-1; clone_size: once; cdr3_aa: CASILREASDTQYF; cdr3_nt: TGTGCCAGCATCCTCCGGGAGGCCTCAGATACGCAGTATTTT
cdr3_length: 14; j_call: TRBJ1-1; d_call: -; v_call: TRBV7-9; clone_size: -; cdr3_aa: CASSQGRRNTEAFF; cdr3_nt: TGTGCCAGCAGCCAAGGTAGGAGGAACACTGAAGCTTTCTTT
cdr3_length: 14; j_call: TRBJ2-5; d_call: TRBD2; v_call: TRBV2; clone_size: -; cdr3_aa: CASILTSGKETQYF; cdr3_nt: TGTGCCAGCATCCTGACTAGCGGGAAAGAGACCCAGTACTTC
cdr3_length: 11; j_call: TRBJ2-3; d_call: -; v_call: TRBV29-1; clone_size: -; cdr3_aa: CSSIETDTQYF; cdr3_nt: TGCAGCTCTATAGAGACAGATACGCAGTATTTT
cdr3_length: 14; j_call: TRBJ2-3; d_call: -; v_call: TRBV2; clone_size: -; cdr3_aa: CASSGRTVTDTQYF; cdr3_nt: TGTGCCAGCAGCGGTAGGACAGTAACAGATACGCAGTATTTT
cdr3_length: 14; j_call: TRBJ1-6; d_call: TRBD1; v_call: TRBV11-2; clone_size: -; cdr3_aa: CASSWGQGNSPLHF; cdr3_nt: TGTGCCAGCAGCTGGGGACAGGGGAATTCACCCCTCCACTTT
cdr3_length: 15; j_call: TRBJ2-1; d_call: TRBD2; v_call: TRBV4-2; clone_size: -; cdr3_aa: CASSQGSGKYNEQFF; cdr3_nt: TGTGCCAGCAGCCAAGGAAGCGGGAAATACAATGAGCAGTTCTTC
cdr3_length: 13; j_call: TRBJ2-1; d_call: -; v_call: TRBV12-3/TRBV12-4; clone_size: -; cdr3_aa: CASSLRLANEQFF; cdr3_nt: TGTGCCAGCAGTTTACGCCTAGCGAATGAGCAGTTCTTC
cdr3_length: 15; j_call: TRBJ1-5; d_call: TRBD1; v_call: TRBV7-8; clone_size: medium-sized; cdr3_aa: CASSLSGQGSQPQHF; cdr3_nt: TGTGCCAGCAGCCTCTCGGGACAGGGCAGCCAGCCCCAGCATTTT
cdr3_length: 16; j_call: TRBJ2-1; d_call: TRBD2; v_call: TRBV19; clone_size: few; cdr3_aa: CASIGISGMSGVEQFF; cdr3_nt: TGTGCCAGTATAGGCATTAGCGGGATGTCTGGCGTTGAGCAGTTCTTC
cdr3_length: 15; j_call: TRBJ1-5; d_call: TRBD1; v_call: TRBV5-6; clone_size: -; cdr3_aa: CASSSRGARNQPQHF; cdr3_nt: TGTGCCAGCAGCTCCAGGGGGGCGAGAAATCAGCCCCAGCATTTT
cdr3_length: 12; j_call: TRBJ2-3; d_call: -; v_call: TRBV5-6; clone_size: -; cdr3_aa: CASSSSTDTQYF; cdr3_nt: TGTGCCAGCAGCTCAAGCACAGATACGCAGTATTTT
cdr3_length: 13; j_call: TRBJ2-1; d_call: -; v_call: TRBV2; clone_size: -; cdr3_aa: CASSEVSFNEQFF; cdr3_nt: TGTGCCAGCAGTGAGGTTAGCTTTAATGAGCAGTTCTTC
cdr3_length: 14; j_call: TRBJ2-1; d_call: TRBD1; v_call: TRBV11-3; clone_size: -; cdr3_aa: CASSPGQGAGEQFF; cdr3_nt: TGTGCCAGCAGCCCCGGACAGGGGGCAGGTGAGCAGTTCTTC
cdr3_length: 17; j_call: TRBJ2-1; d_call: TRBD2; v_call: TRBV2; clone_size: -; cdr3_aa: CASSHKRLAGIYNEQFF; cdr3_nt: TGTGCCAGCAGCCACAAGCGACTAGCGGGGATCTACAATGAGCAGTTCTTC
cdr3_length: 14; j_call: TRBJ2-7; d_call: -; v_call: TRBV7-9; clone_size: -; cdr3_aa: CASSLGSIAYEQYF; cdr3_nt: TGTGCCAGCAGCTTAGGATCTATTGCCTACGAGCAGTACTTC
cdr3_length: 16; j_call: TRBJ1-1; d_call: TRBD1; v_call: TRBV27; clone_size: -; cdr3_aa: CASSPSTGLGLTEAFF; cdr3_nt: TGTGCCAGCAGTCCCTCGACAGGGCTAGGGCTCACTGAAGCTTTCTTT
cdr3_length: 14; j_call: TRBJ1-6; d_call: TRBD1; v_call: TRBV5-6; clone_size: once; cdr3_aa: CASSYRGENSPLHF; cdr3_nt: TGTGCCAGCAGCTACAGGGGGGAGAATTCACCCCTCCACTTT
cdr3_length: 15; j_call: TRBJ2-1; d_call: TRBD2; v_call: TRBV7-6; clone_size: -; cdr3_aa: CASSLAGLADNEQFF; cdr3_nt: TGTGCCAGCAGCTTAGCGGGACTAGCGGACAATGAGCAGTTCTTC
cdr3_length: 14; j_call: TRBJ2-7; d_call: TRBD1; v_call: TRBV6-4; clone_size: -; cdr3_aa: CASTRTGSSYEQYF; cdr3_nt: TGTGCCAGCACCCGGACAGGATCCTCCTACGAGCAGTACTTC
cdr3_length: 13; j_call: TRBJ1-1; d_call: -; v_call: TRBV7-9; clone_size: -; cdr3_aa: CASSPTMNTEAFF; cdr3_nt: TGTGCCAGCAGTCCAACTATGAACACTGAAGCTTTCTTT
cdr3_length: 17; j_call: TRBJ1-4; d_call: -; v_call: TRBV12-1; clone_size: -; cdr3_aa: CASSEKTGKAVGEKLFF; cdr3_nt: TGTGCCAGCAGCGAGAAGACAGGGAAGGCGGTGGGTGAAAAACTGTTTTTT
cdr3_length: 17; j_call: TRBJ1-3; d_call: -; v_call: TRBV21-1; clone_size: once; cdr3_aa: CASSKPRTGSSGNTIYF; cdr3_nt: TGTGCCAGCAGCAAACCCCGGACGGGGAGCTCTGGAAACACCATATATTTT
cdr3_length: 16; j_call: TRBJ2-2; d_call: TRBD2; v_call: TRBV7-8; clone_size: -; cdr3_aa: CASSLRGLSFTGELFF; cdr3_nt: TGTGCCAGCAGCTTAAGGGGACTATCCTTCACCGGGGAGCTGTTTTTT
cdr3_length: 13; j_call: TRBJ2-7; d_call: TRBD1; v_call: TRBV28; clone_size: -; cdr3_aa: CASILGQGGEQYF; cdr3_nt: TGTGCCAGCATCCTGGGACAGGGCGGCGAGCAGTACTTC
cdr3_length: 16; j_call: TRBJ1-5; d_call: TRBD1; v_call: TRBV2; clone_size: -; cdr3_aa: CASRGGQGESNQPQHF; cdr3_nt: TGTGCCAGCAGGGGGGGACAGGGGGAAAGCAATCAGCCCCAGCATTTT
cdr3_length: 15; j_call: TRBJ2-7; d_call: TRBD2; v_call: TRBV25-1; clone_size: -; cdr3_aa: CASGALAGRRGEQYF; cdr3_nt: TGTGCCAGCGGGGCCCTAGCGGGACGTCGGGGCGAGCAGTACTTC
cdr3_length: 17; j_call: TRBJ2-2; d_call: TRBD2; v_call: TRBV5-1; clone_size: once; cdr3_aa: CASSLRPSGSNTGELFF; cdr3_nt: TGCGCCAGCAGCTTGCGGCCTAGCGGGAGTAACACCGGGGAGCTGTTTTTT
cdr3_length: 13; j_call: TRBJ2-1; d_call: -; v_call: TRBV3-1/TRBV3-2; clone_size: -; cdr3_aa: CASSQEGFGSQFF; cdr3_nt: TGTGCCAGCAGCCAAGAGGGCTTCGGGAGTCAGTTCTTC
cdr3_length: 15; j_call: TRBJ2-7; d_call: TRBD2; v_call: TRBV19; clone_size: -; cdr3_aa: CASSIESRGSHEQYF; cdr3_nt: TGTGCCAGTAGTATAGAGTCCCGCGGGAGTCACGAGCAGTACTTC
cdr3_length: 13; j_call: TRBJ2-2; d_call: TRBD2; v_call: TRBV3-1/TRBV3-2; clone_size: -; cdr3_aa: CAASGREVWELFF; cdr3_nt: TGTGCCGCCTCGGGGCGGGAGGTTTGGGAGCTGTTTTTT
cdr3_length: 17; j_call: TRBJ2-7; d_call: TRBD2; v_call: TRBV7-6; clone_size: -; cdr3_aa: CASSLAWAGGAFYEQYF; cdr3_nt: TGTGCCAGCAGCTTAGCCTGGGCGGGAGGAGCTTTTTACGAGCAGTACTTC
cdr3_length: 15; j_call: TRBJ1-3; d_call: -; v_call: TRBV5-1; clone_size: -; cdr3_aa: CASSLAPGAGNTIYF; cdr3_nt: TGCGCCAGCAGCTTGGCCCCCGGGGCTGGAAACACCATATATTTT
cdr3_length: 14; j_call: TRBJ1-6; d_call: TRBD1; v_call: TRBV6-1; clone_size: few; cdr3_aa: CASSDGQVLSPLHF; cdr3_nt: TGTGCCAGCAGTGACGGACAGGTTCTATCCCCCCTCCACTTT
cdr3_length: 16; j_call: TRBJ1-5; d_call: TRBD1; v_call: TRBV19; clone_size: -; cdr3_aa: CASSLQGAVGNQPQHF; cdr3_nt: TGTGCCAGTAGTTTACAGGGGGCGGTGGGCAATCAGCCCCAGCATTTT